Reported below is one T cell receptor beta chain. The data were obtained in a study of T-cell reconstitution after alpha-beta-depleted transplantation in children. V dropped 6 bases and J dropped 10 bases, with 7 bases sitting between them. The CDR3 is 10 residues long. Germline-derived CDR1 and CDR2 are MGHDK and SYGVNS. Preparation of the TCRbeta library involved a method that used unique molecular identifiers. One entry per CDR3 protein results from TCRdb running MiXCR on the PCR reads. Altogether some 500,000 distinct CDR3 sequences are present, about a sixth being singletons, with the ten largest covering approximately 3%.

This chain uses TRBV25-1 with TRBJ2-1; D not certain. Sequenced material: PBMCs from the stem cell graft donor, taken from the stem cell graft. The sequence was obtained from a human donor who donated a stem cell graft to a child with acute lymphoblastic leukemia. CDR3 residues: CASSGWEQFF. In DNA, the CDR3 is TGTGCCAGCAGCGGGTGGGAGCAGTTCTTC.